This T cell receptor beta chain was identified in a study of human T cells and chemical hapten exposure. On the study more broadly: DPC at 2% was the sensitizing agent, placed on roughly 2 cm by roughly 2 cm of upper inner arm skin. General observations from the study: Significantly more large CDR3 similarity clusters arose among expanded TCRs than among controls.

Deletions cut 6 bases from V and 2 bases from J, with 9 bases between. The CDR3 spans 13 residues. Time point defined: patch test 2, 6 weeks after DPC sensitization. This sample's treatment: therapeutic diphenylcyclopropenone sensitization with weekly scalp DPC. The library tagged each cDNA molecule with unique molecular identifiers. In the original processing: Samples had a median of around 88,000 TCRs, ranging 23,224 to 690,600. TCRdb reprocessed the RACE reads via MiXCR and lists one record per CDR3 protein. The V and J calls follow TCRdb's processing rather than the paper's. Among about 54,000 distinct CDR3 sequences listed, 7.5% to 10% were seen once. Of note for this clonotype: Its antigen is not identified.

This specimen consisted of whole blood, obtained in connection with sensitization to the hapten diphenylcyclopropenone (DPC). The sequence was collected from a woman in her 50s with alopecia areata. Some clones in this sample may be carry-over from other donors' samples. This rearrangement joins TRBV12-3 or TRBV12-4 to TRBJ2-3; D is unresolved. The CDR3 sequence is CASSREYTDTQYF. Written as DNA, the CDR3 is TGTGCCAGCAGCCGAGAATACACAGATACGCAGTATTTT.